This T cell receptor (beta chain) was captured by sequencing in a study of T cell responses to AZD1222 COVID-19 vaccine. Study outcomes and limitations: White British donors predominated, females outnumbered males, and clonal diversity was possibly underestimated.

Profiling relied on immunoSEQ multiplex PCR, and the TCRdb table lists in-frame clones only, not all of them. The table records about 110,000 clones, about 88% of them present only once. Trimming took off 0 bases at V and 6 bases at J, with 9 bases between the two ends. There are 14 residues in the CDR3. CDR1 is SGDLS and CDR2 is YYNGEE in the germline V gene. To note about this clone: Its antigen remains unidentified.

The sequencing here drew on peripheral blood, taken on day 0 of AZD1222 vaccination. The clonotype was recovered from an adult in good health. The chain couples TRBV9 to TRBJ2-2, with a weak D call TRBD1 (6 bases). Here the CDR3 DNA reads TGTGCCAGCAGCGTAGTCGAGGGGGCCGGGGAGCTGTTTTTT. It is translated as CASSVVEGAGELFF.